Detailed here is one T cell receptor beta chain. Chain pairing is unknown; alpha and beta were sequenced separately. The protocol was immunoSEQ multiplex PCR, while the TCRdb copy is restricted to in-frame clones and leaves out a portion. Of approximately 60,000 clones listed, approximately 81% are singletons. This sample is part of a study of T cells in tuberculosis. Thawed, overnight-rested PBMC were stained with GMM-loaded CD1B tetramer, viability dye and anti-CD3, then sorted. The CD1B tetramers carried C32 glucose monomycolate purified from Rhodococcus equi. Each donor contributed some 100,000 sorted tetramer-negative cells. The CDR3 consists of 15 residues. In germline, CDR1 is SGHRS, CDR2 YFSETQ. J lost 4 bases, V lost 2 bases, and 6 bases had no gene match.

This TCR came from an adult woman with latent tuberculosis. The chain employs TRBV5-1 and TRBJ2-3; 8 positions match TRBD1. The source material was CD1b-GMM tetramer-negative cells sorted from PBMCs. This CDR3 is CASSFLPTGADTQYF. Written as DNA, the CDR3 is TGCGCCAGCAGCTTCCTACCGACAGGGGCAGATACGCAGTATTTT.